The subject of this entry is one TCR beta chain. This specimen comes from a study of blood T cell repertoires in COVID-19. Produced via immunoSEQ multiplex PCR; TCRdb's table is partial and in-frame only. This table has 150,000 to 200,000 clones, 70% to 90% appearing once. The CDR3 is 15 amino acids. CDR1 is SGHTA and CDR2 is FQGNSA in the germline V gene. The ends were cut back, 1 base at V and 0 bases at J, with 7 bases in the middle. The receptor was isolated from a woman at least 80 years old with acute or convalescent COVID-19. The specimen sequenced was peripheral blood. The genes are TRBV7-2 and TRBJ1-3; D gene unclear. The CDR3 bases are TGTGCCAGCAGCTTAGTATGGAGCTCTGGAAACACCATATATTTT. Translated: CASSLVWSSGNTIYF.